These 29 T cell receptor beta chains originate from one sample sequenced in a study of T-cell reconstitution after alpha-beta-depleted transplantation in children. It was with unique molecular identifiers that the TCRbeta library was prepared. TCRdb re-called the PCR reads with MiXCR, one entry per CDR3 protein. Among 500,000 to 650,000 distinct CDR3 sequences listed, 10% to 15% were seen once. The sequenced sample was PBMCs, mostly from graft donor cells, obtained 360 days after TCRalphabeta/CD19-depleted stem cell transplant. All receptors come from a male patient younger than 18 who had a stem cell transplant for acute myeloid leukemia, so the T cells may come from the graft donor.

This clonotype was counted only a few times. The chain recombines TRBV7-2 with TRBJ2-3; TRBD1 agrees at 8 bases. Germline V gene sequence: CDR1 SGHTA, CDR2 FQGNSA. The CDR3 spans 16 residues. The trim removed 3 bases at V and 4 bases at J, leaving 9 bases unmatched. In DNA form, the CDR3 reads TGTGCCAGCAGCTTCGTTTCCGGGACAGGCTCAGATACGCAGTATTTT. Amino acids: CASSFVSGTGSDTQYF.

This sequence joins TRBV12-3 or TRBV12-4 and TRBJ2-7, with no clear D. Trimming pared 2 bases from V and 7 bases from J, leaving 12 bases between. The CDR3 extends over 13 amino acids. The DNA of the CDR3 is TGTGCCAGCAGTTTATTCGGCTTGGGGGAGCAGTACTTC. This sequence encodes CASSLFGLGEQYF.

The chain joins TRBV7-2 to TRBJ2-3; D not certain. Germline V gives CDR1 SGHTA, CDR2 FQGNSA. The germline V and J ends were trimmed by 2 bases and 0 bases, with 12 bases remaining between them. This CDR3 spans 16 amino acids. DNA for the CDR3: TGTGCCAGCAGCTTACGTCACAGCCCTAGCACAGATACGCAGTATTTT. Translation: CASSLRHSPSTDTQYF.

This clonotype was seen a few times. The rearrangement joins TRBV5-1 to TRBJ2-7, with D perhaps TRBD1 (6 bases). V gave up 2 bases and J gave up 2 bases, with 14 bases separating them. From germline, CDR1 is SGHRS and CDR2 YFSETQ. This CDR3 region has 15 residues. The CDR3 coding sequence is TGCGCCAGCAGCTTTTACAGGGCGCGAACCTACGAGCAGTACTTC. It yields the protein CASSFYRARTYEQYF.

A word on this clonotype: Because the CDR3 is missing its conserved closing phenylalanine or tryptophan, this is likely a read error. The DNA is omitted, as the CDR3 cannot be located on it reliably, and the CDR3 follows TCRdb's listing. The rearrangement links TRBV6-1 to TRBJ2-1; the table's D call TRBD2 went unverified against the DNA. The CDR3 comprises 14 residues, both ends counted. Germline V gene lookup returns CDR1 MNHNS and CDR2 SASEGT. This CDR3 is CASSVTGASSSAAI.

This clonotype turned up a few times. CDR3 region: CASTGLAGRSEQYF. The CDR3 nucleotides are TGTGCCAGCACCGGACTAGCGGGAAGGAGCGAGCAGTACTTC. The chain uses TRBV6-2 or TRBV6-3 and TRBJ2-7; 12 bases are a match to TRBD2. The ends lost 7 bases at V and 6 bases at J; junction bases unmatched: 7. Germline loops: CDR1 MNHEY, CDR2 SVGEGT. The CDR3 has 14 residues.

The chain links TRBV6-2 or TRBV6-3 to TRBJ2-1; 13 positions agree with TRBD2. V shed 6 bases and J 10 bases; nucleotides not matched to a gene: 6. The CDR3 is 14 amino acids. CDR1 and CDR2 (germline): MNHEY, SVGEGT. The DNA for the CDR3 is TGTGCCAGCAGGGGACTAGCGGGATTGCGAGAGCAGTTCTTC. Its protein is CASRGLAGLREQFF.

This chain uses TRBV6-5 with TRBJ1-1; perhaps TRBD1 as D (5 bases). CDR1 is MNHEY and CDR2 is SVGAGI in the germline V gene. This CDR3 is built from 15 residues. Trimming took 2 bases from V and 0 from J, leaving 10 bases between them. The CDR3: CASSYGALMNTEAFF. The CDR3 DNA is TGTGCCAGCAGTTACGGGGCCCTTATGAACACTGAAGCTTTCTTT.

This clonotype was seen more than once but under ten times. The chain carries TRBV7-2 and TRBJ1-6; TRBD1 is a possible D gene (6 bases). Germline V lookup: CDR1 SGHTA, CDR2 FQGNSA. This CDR3 contains 15 residues. V was trimmed by 1 base and J by 8 bases, leaving 12 bases between them. This CDR3 is CASSLVGAVDSPLHF. The CDR3 DNA reads TGTGCCAGCAGCTTAGTGGGGGCGGTGGATTCACCCCTCCACTTT.

The V call is TRBV29-1, the J call TRBJ2-7; D not resolved. CDR1 SQVTM and CDR2 ANQGSEA come from the germline V gene. The CDR3 is 12 amino acids. With 4 bases removed from V and 2 bases from J, the gap between germline ends came to 9 bases. The DNA for the CDR3 is TGCAGCGTTGCCGGGCCAGCCTACGAGCAGTACTTC. This codes for CSVAGPAYEQYF.

This clonotype was seen ten or more times. CDR3 amino acids: CASSLLAGLAKNIQYF. The CDR3 DNA is TGTGCCAGCAGTTTGTTGGCAGGCCTAGCCAAAAACATTCAGTACTTC. The chain uses TRBV12-3 or TRBV12-4 and TRBJ2-4; D ambiguous. The ends were cut back, 3 bases at V and 0 bases at J, with 12 bases in the middle. This CDR3 comprises 16 residues.

V gene TRBV29-1 combines with J gene TRBJ2-1, with D possibly matching TRBD1 (6 bases). The CDR3 is 13 amino acids. Per the germline V gene, CDR1 is SQVTM and CDR2 is ANQGSEA. Trimming cost V 2 bases and J 12 bases, with 17 bases left between them. The CDR3 spells CSVEIGPGAGQFF. In DNA form, the CDR3 reads TGCAGCGTTGAAATCGGCCCAGGGGCGGGGCAGTTCTTC.

This clonotype was found a few times. This chain links TRBV28 with TRBJ2-7, with D uncertain. The germline V and J ends were trimmed by 2 bases and 2 bases, with 13 bases remaining between them. Germline CDR1 reads MDHEN; CDR2 reads SYDVKM. This CDR3 contains 15 residues. The CDR3 DNA sequence: TGTGCCAGCAGTTTAACTCTAGTAGGGCCCTACGAGCAGTACTTC. Translating gives CASSLTLVGPYEQYF.

The chain is built from TRBV9 and TRBJ2-3; no reliable D call. CDR3 length: 16 amino acids. The ends were cut back, 0 bases at V and 0 bases at J, with 11 bases in the middle. The germline gives CDR1 SGDLS, CDR2 YYNGEE. The CDR3 sequence is CASSVAPRQSTDTQYF. CDR3 nucleotides: TGTGCCAGCAGCGTAGCCCCGCGGCAAAGCACAGATACGCAGTATTTT.

The table lists this clonotype with many counts. The chain recombines TRBV28 with TRBJ2-5; D remains ambiguous. Germline CDR1 MDHEN, CDR2 SYDVKM. The CDR3 runs 13 residues. Trimming shortened V by 5 bases and J by 5 bases, and 12 bases separated the two germline ends. This chain's CDR3 is CASSRYVWETQYF. The CDR3 DNA reads TGTGCCAGCAGTAGATACGTTTGGGAGACCCAGTACTTC. Complete variable domain (other parts from reference TRBV28 and TRBJ2-5): DVKVTQSSRYLVKRTGEKVFLECVQDMDHENMFWYRQDPGLGLRLIYFSYDVKMKEKGDIPEGYSVSREKKERFSLILESASTNQTSMYLCASSRYVWETQYFGPGTRLLVL.

This clonotype was counted many times. The chain joins TRBV29-1 to TRBJ2-5, with TRBD2 identical over 11 bases. This CDR3 has 14 residues. J gave up 4 bases and V 7 bases, and 8 bases lay outside the gene matches. CDR1 is SQVTM, CDR2 ANQGSEA, per germline. Here the CDR3 DNA reads TGCAGCGGAAGGGCTGGGACTAGCGGAGAGACCCAGTACTTC. The encoded protein is CSGRAGTSGETQYF.

This clonotype appeared a few times. The chain joins TRBV12-3 or TRBV12-4 to TRBJ2-7; 13 bases agree with TRBD2. This CDR3 comprises 15 residues. V lost 0 bases, J lost 6 bases, and 2 bases stayed unmatched. In DNA, the CDR3 is TGTGCCAGCAGTTTAGCCGGGACTAGCGGGATCGAGCAGTACTTC. This translates into CASSLAGTSGIEQYF.

The chain carries TRBV4-3 and TRBJ2-1; D not certain. Germline values: CDR1 LGHNA, CDR2 YSLEER. V was cut by 0 bases and J by 4 bases, with 7 bases left in between. This CDR3 is 14 amino acids long. CDR3 bases: TGCGCCAGCAGCCAAGACCTACGTTACAATGAGCAGTTCTTC. Translation: CASSQDLRYNEQFF.

This clonotype was seen ten or more times. This chain links TRBV6-1 with TRBJ2-7, with 12 positions matching TRBD2. The CDR3 has 16 residues. CDR1 and CDR2 (germline): MNHNS, SASEGT. The ends lost 2 bases at V and 2 bases at J; junction bases unmatched: 4. The CDR3 loop reads CASSELAGGPPYEQYF. The CDR3 nucleotides read TGTGCCAGCAGTGAACTAGCGGGAGGGCCCCCCTACGAGCAGTACTTC.

The V call is TRBV2, the J call TRBJ2-1; tentative D call: TRBD1 (6 bases). V was cut by 10 bases and J by 3 bases, with 19 bases left in between. Germline loops: CDR1 SNHLY, CDR2 FYNNEI. There are 15 residues in the CDR3. The chain's CDR3 is CATYPPGQIYNEQFF. For the CDR3, the DNA is TGTGCCACCTACCCTCCGGGACAAATCTACAATGAGCAGTTCTTC. Full variable domain (remainder filled in from reference TRBV2 and TRBJ2-1): EPEVTQTPSHQVTQMGQEVILRCVPISNHLYFYWYRQILGQKVEFLVSFYNNEISEKSEIFDDQFSVERPDGSNFTLKIRSTKLEDSAMYFCATYPPGQIYNEQFFGPGTRLTVL.

The chain couples TRBV11-1 to TRBJ2-4; D not resolved. Germline CDR1 is SGHAT and CDR2 is FQDESV (reference sequence). The V and J ends lost 0 bases and 7 bases respectively, with 10 bases between them. This CDR3 is built from 14 residues. The CDR3 DNA is TGTGCCAGCAGCTTAGCTCCGGCTAATAACATTCAGTACTTC. Translating it yields CASSLAPANNIQYF. Full variable domain (outside the CDR3, taken from reference TRBV11-1 and TRBJ2-4): EAEVAQSPRYKITEKSQAVAFWCDPISGHATLYWYRQILGQGPELLVQFQDESVVDDSQLPKDRFSAERLKGVDSTLKIQPAELGDSAMYLCASSLAPANNIQYFGAGTRLSVL.

This clonotype has a handful of counts. The chain employs TRBV20-1 and TRBJ2-1, with 10 bases that match TRBD2. The trim removed 2 bases at V and 3 bases at J, leaving 7 bases unmatched. CDR1 is DFQATT, CDR2 SNEGSKA, per germline (reference sequence). This CDR3 has 16 amino acids. CDR3 in amino acids: CSARKIAGGSYNEQFF. The CDR3 nucleotides are TGCAGTGCTAGAAAGATAGCGGGGGGTAGCTACAATGAGCAGTTCTTC.

This clonotype was picked up a small number of times. The genes are TRBV28 and TRBJ1-2; 8 positions match TRBD1. This CDR3 is built from 13 residues. Germline CDR1 MDHEN, CDR2 SYDVKM. V lost 6 bases and J lost 4; bases outside the gene matches: 4. The CDR3 sequence: CASSPTGVYGYTF. In nucleotides, the CDR3 is TGTGCCAGCAGCCCGACAGGGGTCTATGGCTACACCTTC.

This sequence joins TRBV2 and TRBJ2-5; 8 bases line up with TRBD1. V was clipped by 6 bases and J by 4 bases; unmatched bases: 13. The CDR3 runs 16 residues. Germline CDR1 is SNHLY and CDR2 is FYNNEI. The CDR3 spells CASSPLGSGGAETQYF. CDR3 sequence (DNA): TGTGCCAGCAGCCCTTTGGGATCAGGGGGCGCAGAGACCCAGTACTTC.

J is TRBJ2-5 and V is TRBV28, with TRBD2 matching over 11 bases. Germline CDR1 and CDR2: MDHEN and SYDVKM. V shed 6 bases and J 0 bases; nucleotides not matched to a gene: 12. The CDR3 runs 18 residues. For the CDR3, the DNA is TGTGCCAGCAGACGACTAGCGGGACGGGTGGGCTACCAAGAGACCCAGTACTTC. Translated: CASRRLAGRVGYQETQYF.

The V and J genes are TRBV5-6 and TRBJ2-7; D ambiguous. Trimming left V 5 bases short and J 0 bases short, with 15 bases between. CDR1 and CDR2 (germline): SGHDT, YYEEEE. The CDR3 runs 15 residues. The CDR3 coding sequence is TGTGCCAGCAGTATGAAGGCGCCGCGCTCCTACGAGCAGTACTTC. This codes for CASSMKAPRSYEQYF.

This chain's CDR3 is CASSYSGLAAGELFF. The CDR3 region has the DNA TGTGCCAGCAGTTACTCAGGACTAGCGGCCGGGGAGCTGTTTTTT. This rearrangement joins TRBV6-5 to TRBJ2-2; 10 bases map to TRBD2. V trimming: 0 bases; J trimming: 6 bases; junction bases outside the gene matches: 1. The germline CDR1 and CDR2 sequences are MNHEY and SVGAGI. The CDR3 consists of 15 residues.

This clonotype was seen many times. The V call is TRBV28, the J call TRBJ2-2; 9 nucleotides match TRBD1. Germline V gene data show CDR1 as MDHEN and CDR2 as SYDVKM. CDR3 length equals 15 residues. Trimming removed 7 bases from V and 1 base from J; junction bases left unmatched: 4. This CDR3 reads CASKPGQGNTGELFF. The CDR3 DNA reads TGTGCCAGCAAACCGGGACAGGGGAACACCGGGGAGCTGTTTTTT.

The chain links TRBV21-1 to TRBJ2-7; the DNA was not used to check the table's D call, TRBD1. TRBV21-1 is assigned pseudogene status. The CDR3 loop spans 14 amino acids. CDR3 bases: TGTGCCAGCAGCAAAGAGGGGGCGGGCTGTGAGCAGTACTTC. Translated: CASSKEGAGCEQYF.